The 13 T cell receptor beta chains below all came from one sample that was sequenced in a study of blood T cell repertoires in COVID-19. Only in-frame clones appear in the TCRdb table, and some are missing; sequencing was by immunoSEQ multiplex PCR. The sample contains some 200,000 clones, more than 80% of which appear only once. The material sequenced was peripheral blood. These receptors were collected from a woman older than 75 with COVID-19, enrolled during active disease.

This chain uses TRBV28 with TRBJ2-2; tentatively, D is TRBD1 (6 bases). CDR1 and CDR2 (germline): MDHEN, SYDVKM. The CDR3 runs 14 residues. V was trimmed by 6 bases and J by 2 bases, leaving 10 bases between them. In DNA form, the CDR3 reads TGTGCCAGCAGCAGACAGGACAACACCGGGGAGCTGTTTTTT. Amino acids: CASSRQDNTGELFF.

This clone has just one count. The chain joins TRBV9 to TRBJ2-3; TRBD2 is a possible D gene (6 bases). Germline loops: CDR1 SGDLS, CDR2 YYNGEE. This CDR3 region has 14 residues. V was pared by 0 bases and J by 6 bases, with 11 bases between. The CDR3: CASSVGAGKDTQYF. CDR3 DNA sequence: TGTGCCAGCAGCGTAGGGGCGGGAAAGGATACGCAGTATTTT.

The rearrangement joins TRBV4-1 to TRBJ1-3, with 10 nucleotides matching TRBD1. The germline CDR1 and CDR2 sequences are MGHRA and YSYEKL. Germline trimming cut 3 bases from V and 0 bases from J; bases unmatched to any gene: 14. The CDR3 length is 20 residues. The CDR3 coding sequence is TGCGCCAGCAGCCATGAGACCCGGGACAGGGGAAGCCTCTCTGGAAACACCATATATTTT. As protein: CASSHETRDRGSLSGNTIYF.

The chain carries TRBV5-1 and TRBJ1-1, with TRBD1 matching 9 bases. This CDR3 has 15 amino acids. Trimming took 4 bases from V and 7 from J; bases not matched to a gene: 11. Looked up from germline, CDR1 is SGHRS and CDR2 is YFSETQ. The CDR3 coding sequence is TGCGCCAGCAGCCCGTGGACAGGGGTGGAAGATGAAGCTTTCTTT. Its protein is CASSPWTGVEDEAFF.

The chain carries TRBV28 and TRBJ1-2; the match to TRBD1 covers 8 bases. The CDR3 covers 15 residues. With 4 bases clipped from V and 0 bases from J, the junction kept 4 bases outside the gene matches. Germline-derived CDR1 and CDR2 are MDHEN and SYDVKM. CDR3 in amino acids: CASSSTGEANYGYTF. CDR3 bases: TGTGCCAGCAGTTCGACAGGGGAGGCTAACTATGGCTACACCTTC.

J is TRBJ2-1 and V is TRBV7-8; 10 nucleotides match TRBD1. The V gene end was trimmed by 5 bases and the J gene end by 7 bases; junction bases not matched to a gene: 8. The CDR3 spans 15 residues. The V gene's germline CDR1 is SGHVS and CDR2 FQNEAQ. Written as DNA, the CDR3 is TGTGCCAGCAGCATGGGACAGGGGAGTTGGAATGAGCAGTTCTTC. Its translation is CASSMGQGSWNEQFF. Looking up the rest from reference TRBV7-8 and TRBJ2-1 gives the full variable domain: GAGVSQSPRYKVAKRGQDVALRCDPISGHVSLFWYQQALGQGPEFLTYFQNEAQLDKSGLPSDRFFAERPEGSVSTLKIQRTQQEDSAVYLCASSMGQGSWNEQFFGPGTRLTVL.

The chain joins TRBV9 to TRBJ1-1; 7 bases line up with TRBD1. V shed 2 bases, J shed 5 bases, and the junction held 6 bases outside the gene matches. Per germline, CDR1 SGDLS and CDR2 YYNGEE. The CDR3 loop spans 14 amino acids. The CDR3 coding sequence is TGTGCCAGCAGCGTCCAGGGGGAAGGGACTGAAGCTTTCTTT. It yields the protein CASSVQGEGTEAFF.

The V call is TRBV28, the J call TRBJ1-2, with D maybe TRBD1 (5 bases). Trimming removed 5 bases from V and 1 base from J, with 11 bases in between. The germline CDR1 and CDR2 sequences are MDHEN and SYDVKM. The CDR3 consists of 14 residues. The CDR3 DNA sequence: TGTGCCAGCAGTCCTTGGGGCCGTAACTATGGCTACACCTTC. It translates to CASSPWGRNYGYTF.

The J gene is TRBJ1-5, the V gene TRBV18; 8 nucleotides align to TRBD1. CDR1 KGHSH and CDR2 LQKENI come from the germline V gene. J was trimmed by 7 bases and V by 3 bases; bases with no gene match: 5. This CDR3 spans 14 amino acids. CDR3 sequence: CASSPAGGVQPQHF. CDR3 DNA: TGTGCCAGCTCACCGGCAGGGGGCGTCCAGCCCCAGCATTTT.

The chain employs TRBV6-5 and TRBJ1-2, with a tentative D call TRBD1 (6 bases). This CDR3 has 15 residues. With 5 bases removed from V and 4 bases from J, the gap between germline ends came to 17 bases. Per the germline V gene, CDR1 is MNHEY and CDR2 is SVGAGI. The CDR3, as DNA: TGTGCCAGCAGTACCCGAGACAGGATTTTCTATGGCTACACCTTC. Encoded protein: CASSTRDRIFYGYTF.

This clone was seen a single time. The genes are TRBV2 and TRBJ1-5; 10 nucleotides align to TRBD1. V lost 5 bases to trimming and J lost 4 bases; unmatched junction nucleotides: 8. CDR1 SNHLY and CDR2 FYNNEI come from the germline V gene. The CDR3 runs to 16 residues. The CDR3 DNA reads as TGTGCCAGCAGTTGGGACAGGGGAAGAAAAAATCAGCCCCAGCATTTT. Its protein product is CASSWDRGRKNQPQHF.

The genes are TRBV3-1 (or the pseudogene TRBV3-2) and TRBJ1-5; D may be TRBD1 (6 bases). The CDR3 is 15 residues long. Germline CDR1 LGHDT, CDR2 YNNKEL (reference sequence). V dropped 8 bases and J dropped 6 bases, with 20 bases sitting between them. CDR3 bases: TGTGCCAGCCTTCCGGGACATAAACATGTTCAGCCCCAGCATTTT. Translating gives CASLPGHKHVQPQHF.

This clone was observed a few times. The rearrangement joins TRBV6-2 or TRBV6-3 to TRBJ1-5; D may be TRBD1 (6 bases). Trimming removed 2 bases at V and 4 bases at J, with 21 bases between. CDR3 length: 18 amino acids. Germline values: CDR1 MNHEY, CDR2 SVGEGT. CDR3 nucleotide sequence: TGTGCCAGCAGTTACCCCCTCCCGGGGGGCGATGGGAATCAGCCCCAGCATTTT. This gives the protein CASSYPLPGGDGNQPQHF.